This record concerns one T cell receptor (beta chain) sequence. The antigen it binds to is not known. The input lacks base qualities; no much larger clone sits a single base away. The entry originates in a study of blood T cell repertoires in COVID-19 (dated by TCRdb to the early 2020s). Context from the whole study: The collaborator samples originated in the United States, Italy and Spain and spanned the acute and convalescent phases of COVID-19. The samples were drawn from the first 160 participants of the ongoing ImmuneRACE study and from over a thousand subjects provided by 6 global collaborators. A de-identified subject ID, COVID-19 status, age in years and sex were almost always included in the sample metadata. The dataset comprised deeply sampled blood TCRbeta repertoires from subjects exposed to, actively infected with, or recovered from COVID-19. The prospective study material was composed of cDNA or gDNA derived from T cells, B-cell-depleted T cells, or PBMCs. The repertoires were made available in a free public database intended to serve as a resource for research on the immune response to SARS-CoV-2. Where HLA class I and class II types were available, the types were taken from metadata supplied by the sample provider, not from assay-based typing. The paper's findings and limits, for the study overall: The quantity of clinical and demographic metadata differed by source and by participant and was supplied without curation.

TCRbeta CDR3 regions were amplified from genomic DNA by means of the immunoSEQ Assay, a bias-controlled multiplex PCR. Under the source paper's analysis protocol: Within the assay, amplification of reference gene primers was used to estimate how many nucleated cells each sample contained. To quantify the absolute abundance of each unique TCRbeta CDR3 rearrangement, sequence reads were collapsed and filtered. Productive Simpson clonality was computed per sample as the square root of Simpson's diversity index over productive rearrangements. In its TCRdb copy, this immuneACCESS table keeps in-frame sequences only and misses some clones. Where compared with another copy, unresolved V genes explain less than half of these, and the others have no known cause. The V and J calls and clone size come from that table; D and trimming were worked out from the DNA. Within this sample are over 200,000 clones, with 75% to 85% of them counted one time only. Under 2.5% of the sample is in the top ten clones.

CDR1 is given as LGHNA and CDR2 as YSLEER, both from the germline V gene. CDR3 length: 15 amino acids, cysteine to phenylalanine. The sequence is cut down to CDR3 DNA, 45 bases in frame from base 1. V and J lose 0 bases and 6 bases, and a span of 12 bases separates them. Samples from volunteer blood donors who had recovered from COVID-19 were contributed by a second Seattle source. The collaborating institutions used their own protocols to collect whole blood in K2EDTA tubes. For TCRbeta analysis, collaborators shipped samples in one of three forms: frozen whole blood, isolated PBMCs, or DNA extracted from either of those sample types.

The sample comprised peripheral blood. This TCR was sampled from a middle-aged man who had recovered from COVID-19. The chain joins TRBV4-3 to TRBJ2-1; a tentative D call is TRBD2 (6 bases match). The nucleotide sequence is TGCGCCAGCAGCCAAGAGTCAGCGGGCACCAATGAGCAGTTCTTC. This sequence encodes CASSQESAGTNEQFF.